This T cell receptor beta chain was captured by sequencing in a study of blood T cell repertoires in COVID-19. The CDR3 contains 12 residues. Germline CDR1 reads KGHSH; CDR2 reads LQKENI. The V gene lost 2 bases and the J gene lost 7 bases, with 8 bases spanning the gap. Profiling relied on immunoSEQ multiplex PCR, and the TCRdb table lists in-frame clones only, not all of them. The table shows about 260,000 clones, with 83% occurring only once. This sequence originates from a woman between 45 and 60 years old who had recovered from COVID-19. The chain combines TRBV18 with TRBJ1-2; D gene ambiguous. Sequencing used peripheral blood. The CDR3, as DNA: TGTGCCAGCTCACCATCGGAGGCTGGCTACACCTTC. It yields the protein CASSPSEAGYTF.